The 27 T cell receptor beta chains reported below all come from one sample, sequenced in a study of shared clonotypes between healthy human individuals. The method was immunoSEQ multiplex PCR; TCRdb's version includes in-frame clones alone and lacks a portion of them. The table has 450,000 to 550,000 clones, 79% seen once. The sequencing input was PBMCs. Receptors were obtained from a woman aged 40 to 55 in good health. Some clones in this sample may be carry-over from other donors' samples.

This chain joins TRBV28 and TRBJ2-7, with 11 nucleotides matching TRBD1. The length of the CDR3 is 17 residues. V gave up 6 bases and J gave up 0 bases; unmatched junction bases: 10. Germline V CDR1 and CDR2: MDHEN, SYDVKM. CDR3 sequence: CASSGQGAIGDSYEQYF. The CDR3, as DNA: TGTGCCAGCAGCGGACAGGGGGCGATCGGTGACTCCTACGAGCAGTACTTC.

The chain joins TRBV6-5 to TRBJ1-4; 7 bases agree with TRBD1. The CDR3 runs to 16 residues. The junction had 3 bases not matched to a gene; V was cut back by 2 bases and J by 0 bases. The germline CDR1 and CDR2 sequences are MNHEY and SVGAGI. Here the CDR3 reads CASSYPGTATNEKLFF. Written as DNA, the CDR3 is TGTGCCAGCAGTTACCCAGGGACAGCAACTAATGAAAAACTGTTTTTT.

The chain links TRBV28 to TRBJ2-5; a weak D match, TRBD1 (6 bases). Trimming removed 5 bases at V and 2 bases at J, with 12 bases between. Germline CDR1 reads MDHEN; CDR2 reads SYDVKM. CDR3 size: 14 residues. The CDR3 DNA is TGTGCCAGCAGTCCAACCGGGACACAAGAGACCCAGTACTTC. It specifies CASSPTGTQETQYF.

CDR3 DNA sequence: TGTGCCAGCAGCTTAGGTGCCAGCGGGCGCTACGAGCAGTACTTC. It yields the protein CASSLGASGRYEQYF. V is TRBV7-2 and J is TRBJ2-7; TRBD2 might be the D (6 bases). Trimming pared 1 base from V and 3 bases from J, leaving 13 bases between. The CDR3 extends over 15 amino acids. CDR1 and CDR2 from the germline V gene are SGHTA and FQGNSA.

This clone was counted only a few times. This chain connects TRBV4-1 to TRBJ1-6, with D possibly TRBD1 on 5 matching bases. Trimming shortened V by 0 bases and J by 11 bases, and 14 bases separated the two germline ends. Germline CDR1 MGHRA, CDR2 YSYEKL. The CDR3 extends over 15 amino acids. For the CDR3, the DNA is TGCGCCAGCAGCCAAGATCCCCAGGGTGGTGCACCCCTCCACTTT. Encoded protein: CASSQDPQGGAPLHF.

This chain links TRBV10-3 with TRBJ1-5; D is possibly TRBD1 (6 bases). Trimming removed 4 bases at V and 7 bases at J, with 14 bases between. Germline assignment: CDR1 ENHRY and CDR2 SYGVKD. The CDR3 runs 14 residues. CDR3 sequence: CAISVEQGLQPQHF. CDR3 in DNA: TGTGCCATCAGTGTTGAACAGGGACTCCAGCCCCAGCATTTT.

The rearrangement joins TRBV29-1 to TRBJ1-2; D might be TRBD1 (6 bases). Deletions cut 7 bases from V and 5 bases from J, with 14 bases between. Per germline, CDR1 SQVTM and CDR2 ANQGSEA. CDR3 length: 12 amino acids. CDR3: CSALTGNYGYTF. The CDR3 coding sequence is TGCAGCGCCTTGACAGGAAATTATGGCTACACCTTC.

The rearrangement links TRBV19 to TRBJ2-1, with TRBD2 matching 10 bases. Germline CDR1 LNHDA, CDR2 SQIVND (reference sequence). This CDR3 is 14 amino acids long. The V gene end was trimmed by 4 bases and the J gene end by 6 bases; junction bases not matched to a gene: 3. This CDR3 reads CASSTSGRANEQFF. CDR3 coding DNA: TGTGCCAGTAGTACTAGCGGGAGAGCCAATGAGCAGTTCTTC. The variable domain in full, with the rest retrieved from reference TRBV19 and TRBJ2-1, is DGGITQSPKYLFRKEGQNVTLSCEQNLNHDAMYWYRQDPGQGLRLIYYSQIVNDFQKGDIAEGYSVSREKKESFPLTVTSAQKNPTAFYLCASSTSGRANEQFFGPGTRLTVL.

With respect to this clone: Other nucleotide sequences in the sample specify the same CDR3. J is TRBJ2-5 and V is TRBV4-2; no definite D call. The germline gives CDR1 LGHNA, CDR2 YNFKEQ. The CDR3 is made up of 12 amino acids. V lost 0 bases, J lost 4 bases, and 3 bases lay in between. For the CDR3, the DNA is TGTGCCAGCAGCCAAGAGGGAGAGACCCAGTACTTC. Its protein product is CASSQEGETQYF.

J is TRBJ1-6 and V is TRBV5-6; D not certain. CDR3 length: 13 residues. Germline CDR1 SGHDT, CDR2 YYEEEE. Trimming took off 4 bases at V and 7 bases at J, with 9 bases between the two ends. CDR3 DNA sequence: TGTGCCAGCAGCACGCCCGAGAATTCACCCCTCCACTTT. Protein sequence: CASSTPENSPLHF.

The V call is TRBV28, the J call TRBJ2-7; 8 nucleotides line up with TRBD2. Trimming cost V 9 bases and J 4 bases; bases outside gene matches: 11. CDR1 is MDHEN and CDR2 is SYDVKM in the germline V gene. CDR3 length: 14 residues. The CDR3 loop reads CARGRAGAKYEQYF. The CDR3 DNA is TGTGCCAGGGGTAGAGCGGGAGCGAAATACGAGCAGTACTTC. The variable domain in full, completed from reference TRBV28 and TRBJ2-7, reads DVKVTQSSRYLVKRTGEKVFLECVQDMDHENMFWYRQDPGLGLRLIYFSYDVKMKEKGDIPEGYSVSREKKERFSLILESASTNQTSMYLCARGRAGAKYEQYFGPGTRLTVT.

In its sample, this clone was seen once. The J gene is TRBJ2-5, the V gene TRBV7-6; D is undetermined. V gave up 4 bases and J gave up 1 base, with 7 bases separating them. Germline V CDR1 and CDR2: SGHVS, FNYEAQ. The CDR3 loop spans 13 amino acids. CDR3 sequence reads: CASSSVVQETQYF. The CDR3 DNA sequence: TGTGCCAGCAGCTCGGTGGTCCAAGAGACCCAGTACTTC. Full variable domain (rest looked up from reference TRBV7-6 and TRBJ2-5): GAGVSQSPRYKVTKRGQDVALRCDPISGHVSLYWYRQALGQGPEFLTYFNYEAQQDKSGLPNDRFSAERPEGSISTLTIQRTEQRDSAMYRCASSSVVQETQYFGPGTRLLVL.

The V call is TRBV5-3, the J call TRBJ1-5, with a weak D call TRBD1 (5 bases). TRBV5-3 belongs to the ORF category, with a function that is uncertain. Trimming left V 0 bases short and J 5 bases short, with 9 bases between. The CDR3 is 14 residues long. The chain's CDR3 is CARSLAQGHQPQHF. The CDR3 DNA is TGTGCCAGAAGCTTGGCCCAGGGTCATCAGCCCCAGCATTTT.

The chain couples TRBV7-8 to TRBJ2-2; TRBD2 matches 8 bases. This CDR3 region has 16 residues. Germline V CDR1 and CDR2: SGHVS, FQNEAQ. Losses at the gene ends were 5 bases for V and 1 base for J; bases not matched to a gene: 6. For the CDR3, the DNA is TGTGCCAGCAGCGACATAGCGGGGATGAACACCGGGGAGCTGTTTTTT. The encoded protein is CASSDIAGMNTGELFF.

This clone was observed a single time. The chain recombines TRBV10-3 with TRBJ2-3, with 7 positions matching TRBD1. Germline CDR1 ENHRY, CDR2 SYGVKD. There are 17 residues in the CDR3. Trimming took 4 bases from V and 0 from J; bases not matched to a gene: 10. The CDR3 DNA sequence: TGTGCCATCAGTGGAGAAACCGGGACAGCGAGCACAGATACGCAGTATTTT. This codes for CAISGETGTASTDTQYF.

The CDR3, as DNA: TGTGCCAGCAGCCAAGGTCTTTACGCGGGCGGCGGGAGGCAAGAGACCCAGTACTTC. Its translation is CASSQGLYAGGGRQETQYF. The chain joins TRBV14 to TRBJ2-5; 8 nucleotides line up with TRBD2. The V and J ends lost 1 base and 2 bases, in that order; junction bases with no gene match: 15. The CDR3 is 19 amino acids. The germline CDR1 and CDR2 sequences are SGHDN and FVKESK.

This clone has just one count. A read error is possible here, since a much larger clone lies one base away. V usage is TRBV25-1 and J usage is TRBJ2-6; no firm D call. Germline V CDR1 and CDR2: MGHDK, SYGVNS. The CDR3 runs 13 residues. The V gene lost 2 bases and the J gene lost 2 bases, with 1 base spanning the gap. In DNA, the CDR3 is TGTGCCAGCAGTGAACCTGGGGCCAACGTCCTGACTTTC. This codes for CASSEPGANVLTF.

This clone was seen more than once but under ten times. The chain links TRBV6-4 to TRBJ1-1, with unresolved D. The CDR3 is 13 residues long. Germline CDR1 and CDR2: MRHNA and SNTAGT. V gave up 4 bases and J gave up 1 base, with 7 bases separating them. The CDR3 loop is CASSVQGNTEAFF. The CDR3 DNA follows: TGTGCCAGCAGTGTGCAAGGGAACACTGAAGCTTTCTTT.

The chain is built from TRBV5-6 and TRBJ2-3; 9 bases are shared with TRBD1. The CDR3 is 15 residues long. After removal of 4 bases from V and 8 bases from J, the junction contained 11 bases not matched to a gene. Germline V lookup: CDR1 SGHDT, CDR2 YYEEEE. The CDR3 sequence is CASSPRTGGRGTQYF. As DNA, the CDR3 is TGTGCCAGCAGCCCACGAACAGGGGGCCGAGGTACGCAGTATTTT.

This sequence joins TRBV7-9 and TRBJ2-5; 8 positions agree with TRBD1. Losses at the gene ends were 4 bases for V and 2 bases for J; bases not matched to a gene: 12. The CDR3 covers 17 residues. CDR1 and CDR2 from the germline V gene are SEHNR and FQNEAQ (reference sequence). CDR3 sequence reads: CASSYHPRGLRQETQYF. CDR3 nucleotides: TGTGCCAGCAGCTACCATCCCAGGGGGCTCCGACAAGAGACCCAGTACTTC.

This clone has at least ten counts. This rearrangement joins TRBV19 to TRBJ2-5; a possible D gene is TRBD2 (6 bases). The CDR3 contains 14 residues. CDR1 is LNHDA, CDR2 SQIVND, per germline (reference sequence). Trimming stripped 6 bases from V and 2 bases from J, with 13 bases between. CDR3 in DNA: TGTGCCAGTAGAGAGGCGGGACGGCAAGAGACCCAGTACTTC. It yields the protein CASREAGRQETQYF.

V and J are TRBV5-1 and TRBJ2-2; 10 bases line up with TRBD2. Germline V gives CDR1 SGHRS, CDR2 YFSETQ. The CDR3 has 15 residues. V trimming: 7 bases; J trimming: 1 base; junction bases outside the gene matches: 4. The CDR3 reads CASGLAEKNTGELFF. In DNA, the CDR3 is TGCGCCAGCGGACTAGCGGAAAAGAACACCGGGGAGCTGTTTTTT.

The rearrangement uses TRBV18 and TRBJ2-7; 7 bases map to TRBD1. CDR3 length: 14 amino acids. Germline values: CDR1 KGHSH, CDR2 LQKENI. V shed 2 bases, J shed 4 bases, and the junction held 5 bases outside the gene matches. CDR3 nucleotides: TGTGCCAGCTCACCAGTAGGGGGCGGGTACGAGCAGTACTTC. Protein product: CASSPVGGGYEQYF.

V usage is TRBV28 and J usage is TRBJ1-2, with 7 bases identical to TRBD1. The CDR3 consists of 13 residues. The V gene end was trimmed by 6 bases and the J gene end by 8 bases; junction bases not matched to a gene: 9. The germline V gene has CDR1 MDHEN and CDR2 SYDVKM. This CDR3 reads CASSPNRGGGYTF. For the CDR3, the DNA is TGTGCCAGCAGCCCGAACAGGGGAGGCGGCTACACCTTC.

The chain joins TRBV11-2 to TRBJ2-7; TRBD1 matches 11 bases. The V gene's germline CDR1 is SGHAT and CDR2 FQNNGV. This CDR3 contains 13 residues. With 7 bases clipped from V and 4 bases from J, the junction kept 3 bases outside the gene matches. The CDR3 coding sequence is TGTGCCAGCACCCGGGACAGGGGGTACGAGCAGTACTTC. It codes for CASTRDRGYEQYF.

The chain carries TRBV5-1 and TRBJ2-7, with D possibly being TRBD1 (5 bases). V shed 2 bases and J shed 5 bases, with 14 bases lying between them. The CDR3 runs to 14 residues. Germline-derived CDR1 and CDR2 are SGHRS and YFSETQ. CDR3 sequence: CASSFDGRANEQYF. In DNA form, the CDR3 reads TGCGCCAGCAGCTTTGATGGCAGGGCCAACGAGCAGTACTTC.

In its sample, this clone was seen many times. The chain couples TRBV28 to TRBJ2-7; TRBD2 matches at 8 bases. CDR3 length equals 15 residues. Trimming at V came to 6 bases and at J to 7 bases, leaving 14 bases not matched to a gene. CDR1 is MDHEN and CDR2 is SYDVKM in the germline V gene. The CDR3 nucleotides read TGTGCCAGCAGCACCCCGGGCGGGAGGTCTCGGGAGCAGTACTTC. Encoded protein: CASSTPGGRSREQYF. Filled out from reference TRBV28 and TRBJ2-7, the complete variable domain reads DVKVTQSSRYLVKRTGEKVFLECVQDMDHENMFWYRQDPGLGLRLIYFSYDVKMKEKGDIPEGYSVSREKKERFSLILESASTNQTSMYLCASSTPGGRSREQYFGPGTRLTVT.